The clone carrying this T cell receptor (beta chain) appeared many times. For Graves' hyperthyroidism to be stable, ophthalmopathy could not progress within 18 months. Diagnosing involved the use of clinical symptoms, serum thyroxine and TRAb, thyroid ultrasound and orbital computed tomography. The data originate from a study of T cells in Graves' hyperthyroidism and ophthalmopathy. Germline values: CDR1 SGHTA, CDR2 FQGTGA. Trimming cost V 5 bases and J 0 bases; bases outside gene matches: 13. The CDR3 loop spans 18 amino acids. Amplification of TCR beta CDR3 regions was performed using RNA transcripts as template. Initially, a first-round RT-PCR of the TCR CDR3 employed the HTBI primer set. From the multiplex PCR reads, TCRdb called clonotypes with MiXCR, one entry per CDR3 protein. Of fewer than 800,000 distinct CDR3 sequences in the sample, about 16% were seen once.

This TCR derives from a man aged 18 to 35 with Graves' hyperthyroidism. The sequenced sample consisted of blood. The genes are TRBV7-3 and TRBJ2-5, with TRBD1 identical over 9 bases. CDR3 DNA: TGTGCCAGCAGCCAGGACAGGGGAGGAGGGTACAACCAAGAGACCCAGTACTTC. Its translation is CASSQDRGGGYNQETQYF.